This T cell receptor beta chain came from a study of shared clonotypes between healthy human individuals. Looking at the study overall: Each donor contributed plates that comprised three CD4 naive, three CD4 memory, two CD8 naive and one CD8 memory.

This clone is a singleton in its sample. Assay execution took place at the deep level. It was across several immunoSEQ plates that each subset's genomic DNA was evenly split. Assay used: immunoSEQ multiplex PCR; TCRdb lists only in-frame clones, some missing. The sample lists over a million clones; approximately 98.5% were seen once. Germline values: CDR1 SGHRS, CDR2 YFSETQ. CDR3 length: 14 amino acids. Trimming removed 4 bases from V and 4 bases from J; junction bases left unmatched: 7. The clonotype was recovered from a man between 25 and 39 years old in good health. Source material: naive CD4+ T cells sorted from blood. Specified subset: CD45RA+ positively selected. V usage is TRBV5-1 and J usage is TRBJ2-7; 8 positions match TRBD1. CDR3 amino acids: CASSRDRSQYEQYF. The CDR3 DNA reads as TGCGCCAGCAGCCGGGACAGGAGTCAGTACGAGCAGTACTTC.